This T cell receptor (beta chain) was captured by sequencing in a study of blood T cell repertoires in COVID-19. This clone was detected only once. The CDR3 runs 15 residues. Looked up from germline, CDR1 is GTSNPN and CDR2 is SVGIG (reference sequence). Trimming removed 0 bases from V and 4 bases from J, with 14 bases in between. Two negative PCRs, clearance, or symptom resolution were required of recovered Cohort 3 donors. How the authors handled the data: Amplification with reference gene primers provided the estimates of nucleated cell counts. Measured with immunoSEQ multiplex PCR; TCRdb has only the in-frame clones, and not every one. Clone size and the V and J calls come from that table; the DNA yielded D and trimming. There are around 310,000 clones in the sample; 75% to 90% occur only once, and over 4.5% lies in the top ten.

The chain employs TRBV30 and TRBJ2-3, with D uncertain. The sample taken for sequencing was PBMCs or T cells enriched from blood (not recorded which). The receptor was isolated from a man aged 25-45 years who had recovered from COVID-19. The CDR3 sequence: CAWSVQSEASDTQYF. CDR3 nucleotides: TGTGCCTGGAGTGTACAGTCGGAAGCATCAGATACGCAGTATTTT. The full variable domain, its missing parts supplied by reference TRBV30 and TRBJ2-3, is SQTIHQWPATLVQPVGSPLSLECTVEGTSNPNLYWYRQAAGRGLQLLFYSVGIGQISSEVPQNLSASRPQDRQFILSSKKLLLSDSGFYLCAWSVQSEASDTQYFGPGTRLTVL.